The rows below give T cell receptor beta chains drawn from one sample of a study of T-cell memory formation after mild COVID-19. TCRdb redid the calling of the 5' RACE reads with MiXCR, one entry per CDR3 protein. The table has hundreds of thousands of distinct CDR3 sequences, roughly 15% seen once. Sequenced: PBMCs or a T cell subset sorted from them (not recorded which). The receptors derive from a man between 18 and 35 years old who had mild COVID-19 (a few samples of this study predate the infection). Cell type and time point are not known. The CDR3 runs from the conserved cysteine through the conserved F or W. D genes are given only for firm matches. For some rows the clone size is stated as once, few or many, or as a class when expanded; others skip it.

size	V	J	D	length	DNA	CDR3
.	TRBV7-2	TRBJ2-7	.	15	TGTGCCAGCAGCTTACAGAAAACGACTAGCTACGAGCAGTACTTC	CASSLQKTTSYEQYF
few	TRBV6-5	TRBJ1-1	.	13	TGTGCCAGCAGTGGGGGTGGTCGGACTGAAGCTTTCTTT	CASSGGGRTEAFF
few	TRBV2	TRBJ1-1	.	13	TGTGCCAGCAAAAATAATATGAACACTGAAGCTTTCTTT	CASKNNMNTEAFF
many	TRBV7-2	TRBJ2-5	TRBD2	13	TGTGCCAGCAGCTTTGCGGGGGATGAGACCCAGTACTTC	CASSFAGDETQYF
.	TRBV10-2	TRBJ1-5	.	13	TGCGCCAGCAGTACGTGGGACAATCAGCCCCAGCATTTT	CASSTWDNQPQHF
few	TRBV4-1	TRBJ1-1	.	14	TGCGCCAGCAGCCAAGTTCCAGGGAACACTGAAGCTTTCTTT	CASSQVPGNTEAFF
.	TRBV11-2	TRBJ2-2	.	15	TGTGCCAGCAGCAGACGACAGGAGCGAACCGGGGAGCTGTTTTTT	CASSRRQERTGELFF
.	TRBV20-1	TRBJ1-6	TRBD1	18	TGCAGTGCTCCACCAGGTAGGGGGCAACTTGCCGATAATTCACCCCTCCACTTT	CSAPPGRGQLADNSPLHF
few	TRBV5-1	TRBJ1-6	.	16	TGCGCCAGCAGCTTCACAGGGTCTTCAGCCCTTCGACCCCTCCACTTT	CASSFTGSSALRPLHF
.	TRBV9	TRBJ2-3	TRBD2	14	TGTGCCAGCAGCGGTAGCGGGGGGTTAGATACGCAGTATTTT	CASSGSGGLDTQYF
few	TRBV7-2	TRBJ1-2	TRBD1	14	TGTGCCAGCAGCTTAGTCCAGGGGGTCCATGGCTACACCTTC	CASSLVQGVHGYTF
.	TRBV5-1	TRBJ2-2	TRBD2	15	TGCGCCAGCCGCGAAGGGACTAGCGCTGGCGGGGAGCTGTTTTTT	CASREGTSAGGELFF
few	TRBV7-6	TRBJ2-3	TRBD2	15	TGTGCCAGCAGCATACGGGGGGGGAAACAAGATACGCAGTATTTT	CASSIRGGKQDTQYF
.	TRBV27	TRBJ2-7	.	15	TGTGCCAGCAGTTTAAAGGGTCGGAACTCCTACGAGCAGTACTTC	CASSLKGRNSYEQYF
.	TRBV12-3/TRBV12-4	TRBJ1-2	.	13	TGTGCCAGCAGTTTCGGGGAAACCTATGGCTACACCTTC	CASSFGETYGYTF
.	TRBV10-3	TRBJ2-3	.	14	TGTGCCATCAGTGATCAGGGTCAAACAGATACGCAGTATTTT	CAISDQGQTDTQYF
few	TRBV6-5	TRBJ2-3	.	15	TGTGCCAGCAGTTACTCGGTAGTGGGAGCAGATACGCAGTATTTT	CASSYSVVGADTQYF
few	TRBV6-2/TRBV6-3	TRBJ2-7	TRBD1	15	TGTGCCAGCAGTCACCGGGACAGGGGTATCCACGAGCAGTACTTC	CASSHRDRGIHEQYF
.	TRBV6-2/TRBV6-3	TRBJ2-5	.	13	TGTGCCAGCAGTAGACAAAGACTAGAGACCCAGTACTTC	CASSRQRLETQYF
many	TRBV4-1	TRBJ2-1	.	18	TGCGCCAGCAGCCAAGACCGACTGACAGGTAGCTCCTACAATGAGCAGTTCTTC	CASSQDRLTGSSYNEQFF
.	TRBV4-1	TRBJ2-5	.	15	TGCGCCAGCAGCCAAGATGCAGTCAGCCAAGAGACCCAGTACTTC	CASSQDAVSQETQYF
many	TRBV20-1	TRBJ2-3	TRBD1	17	TGCAGTGTTATAGCCCCGGGACAGGGGGCGAGCACAGATACGCAGTATTTT	CSVIAPGQGASTDTQYF
few	TRBV7-9	TRBJ2-6	TRBD2	17	TGTGCCAGCAGCTTTGGGGGGGTCTCTGCTGGGGCCAACGTCCTGACTTTC	CASSFGGVSAGANVLTF
.	TRBV28	TRBJ2-1	TRBD1	12	TGTGCCAGCAGCTCGTCAGGGGGCCGTTGGTTCTTC	CASSSSGGRWFF
many	TRBV7-2	TRBJ2-3	.	11	TGTGCCAGCAGCTTGGCGGGTACGCAGTATTTT	CASSLAGTQYF
.	TRBV7-2	TRBJ1-5	.	13	TGTGCCAGCAGCTCCGGACAGAATCAGCCCCAGCATTTT	CASSSGQNQPQHF
.	TRBV11-2	TRBJ2-2	.	16	TGTGCCAGCAGCAACTACGGATGGGCGAACACCGGGGAGCTGTTTTTT	CASSNYGWANTGELFF
few	TRBV18	TRBJ1-6	.	13	TGTGCCAGCCGTTCGGAACAGGAGTCACCCCTCCACTTT	CASRSEQESPLHF
.	TRBV24-1	TRBJ2-4	.	17	TGTGCCACCAGTGATTTTGCCGGGGCGCGGGCCAAAAACATTCAGTACTTC	CATSDFAGARAKNIQYF
few	TRBV5-1	TRBJ1-1	TRBD1	16	TGCGCCAGCAGCTCCCCCGACAGGGTGGGCATTTCTGAAGCTTTCTTT	CASSSPDRVGISEAFF
.	TRBV21-1	TRBJ2-1	.	17	TGTGCCAGCAGCAAAGGTATGGGGAGGAGCTCCTACAATGAGCAGTTCTTC	CASSKGMGRSSYNEQFF
.	TRBV7-8	TRBJ2-3	.	14	TGTGCCAGCAGCGTACCCCTCGGAGGAGATACGCAGTATTTT	CASSVPLGGDTQYF
few	TRBV20-1	TRBJ2-5	TRBD2	18	TGCAGTGCTGGGAGTCCCGGGACTAGCGGGGGGGCCCCAGAGACCCAGTACTTC	CSAGSPGTSGGAPETQYF
many	TRBV28	TRBJ1-6	TRBD1	13	TGTGCCAGCAGTAGGGACAGCAATTCACCCCTCCACTTT	CASSRDSNSPLHF
few	TRBV28	TRBJ2-2	.	15	TGTGCCAGCATCCGAGGGGGGGCGAACACCGGGGAGCTGTTTTTT	CASIRGGANTGELFF
few	TRBV7-2	TRBJ2-3	TRBD1	15	TGTGCCAGCAGCCACTCCGGGACAGGCCCAGATACGCAGTATTTT	CASSHSGTGPDTQYF
.	TRBV4-3	TRBJ2-7	TRBD1	17	TGCGCCAGCAGCCAAGATCTTAAGGGACAGGGGCGTCGGGAGCAGTACTTC	CASSQDLKGQGRREQYF
.	TRBV6-5	TRBJ2-7	TRBD1	13	TGTGCCAGCAGCTACTACAGGGGGCAAGAGCAGTACTTC	CASSYYRGQEQYF
.	TRBV10-3	TRBJ2-7	.	14	TGTGCCATCAGTGAGTCATGGCGGGGCTACGAGCAGTACTTC	CAISESWRGYEQYF
.	TRBV14	TRBJ1-6	.	19	TGTGCCAGCAGCCAAGAGCGTTATCGGGAGAGCTCCTATAATTCACCCCTCCACTTT	CASSQERYRESSYNSPLHF
.	TRBV20-1	TRBJ1-5	.	14	TGCAGTGCGTCCTCGTGGGAGGCGAATCAGCCCCAGCATTTT	CSASSWEANQPQHF
.	TRBV9	TRBJ2-5	TRBD2	16	TGTGCCAGCAGCGTAGCCAGCGGGGGGGCCTTGGAGACCCAGTACTTC	CASSVASGGALETQYF
few	TRBV5-1	TRBJ2-1	TRBD2	17	TGCGCCAGCAGCTTGGGACCCCGGGGGGGTGACTACAATGAGCAGTTCTTC	CASSLGPRGGDYNEQFF
few	TRBV7-6	TRBJ2-7	TRBD2	18	TGTGCCAGCAGCTTAGAACCCGGGACTAGCGGGGGGGCTGGAGAGCAGTACTTC	CASSLEPGTSGGAGEQYF
few	TRBV29-1	TRBJ2-1	.	13	TGCAGCGTTGAAAGTTTGGCTGGGAATGAGCAGTTCTTC	CSVESLAGNEQFF